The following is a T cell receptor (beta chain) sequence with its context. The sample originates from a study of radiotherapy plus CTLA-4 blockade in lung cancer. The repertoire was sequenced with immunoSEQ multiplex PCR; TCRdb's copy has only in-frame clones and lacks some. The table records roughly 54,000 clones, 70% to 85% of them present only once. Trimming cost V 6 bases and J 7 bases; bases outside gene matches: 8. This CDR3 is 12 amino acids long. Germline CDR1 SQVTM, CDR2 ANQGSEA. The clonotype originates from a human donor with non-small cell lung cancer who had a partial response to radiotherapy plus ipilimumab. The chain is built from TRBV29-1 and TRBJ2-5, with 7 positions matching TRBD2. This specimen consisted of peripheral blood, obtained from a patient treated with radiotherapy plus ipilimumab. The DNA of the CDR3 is TGCAGCGTGGGTGCTCAGCGGGGGACCCAGTACTTC. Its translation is CSVGAQRGTQYF.